At least ten counts were recorded for the clone carrying this T cell receptor beta chain. Trimming left V 8 bases short and J 2 bases short, with 16 bases between. This CDR3 has 14 residues. Germline V gene sequence: CDR1 SNHLY, CDR2 FYNNEI. The data belong to a study of CD8+CD57+ T cells in acquired aplastic anemia. Investigators profiled TCR beta VDJ and CDR3 from genomic DNA template. TCRdb reanalysed the reads using MiXCR and keeps one entry per CDR3 protein. The sample has some 200,000 distinct CDR3 sequences; about 37% are singletons. This receptor was taken from a human donor in good health, serving as a control. Sequencing was carried out using sorted CD4+, CD8+, or CD8+CD57+ T cells (not recorded which) from PBMCs. The genes are TRBV2 and TRBJ2-7, with D possibly matching TRBD1 (6 bases). This chain's CDR3 is CASSQGRLPYEQYF. Written as DNA, the CDR3 is TGTGCCAGCTCACAGGGTCGCTTACCCTACGAGCAGTACTTC.